The T cell receptor beta chain described here comes from a study of regulatory T cells in long-lasting Graves disease. Findings and limits, study-wide: Newly diagnosed Graves' patients exceeded persistent ones in TCR diversity.

There are many counts of this clonotype. Its antigen remains unknown. HTBI primers from iRepertoire and Arm-PCR of CDR3 regions yielded the TCR beta libraries. Authors' data handling: The study identified 50 to 70 TRBV and some 15 TRBJ segments across samples. TCRdb re-called the multiplex PCR reads through MiXCR, storing one row per CDR3 protein. V and J calls and clone size were set by TCRdb, not the authors. The data contain hundreds of thousands of distinct CDR3 sequences, over 15% of them singletons. The time point is: newly diagnosed GD, antithyroid drugs for less than 3 months. Following extraction of RNA from PBMCs, that RNA was used to make the TCR library. Enrollment of patients was through an endocrinology department in Xi'an, China. Germline V gene lookup returns CDR1 KGHSH and CDR2 LQKENI. V lost 5 bases to trimming and J lost 1 base; unmatched junction nucleotides: 7. The CDR3 is 15 amino acids.

This sample was shared with a second study, whose subject was T cells in Graves' hyperthyroidism and ophthalmopathy. That work adds: A first-round RT-PCR of the TCR CDR3 used the HTBI primer set.

Sequences were derived from peripheral blood mononuclear cells (PBMCs), sampled at new diagnosis, from a patient treated with antithyroid drugs. The sequence came from a man aged 40-49 years with Graves disease. This chain connects TRBV18 to TRBJ2-7; 8 nucleotides match TRBD1. CDR3 coding DNA: TGTGCCAGCTCAGAGCAGGGGGCTTCTTCCTACGAGCAGTACTTC. It is translated as CASSEQGASSYEQYF.